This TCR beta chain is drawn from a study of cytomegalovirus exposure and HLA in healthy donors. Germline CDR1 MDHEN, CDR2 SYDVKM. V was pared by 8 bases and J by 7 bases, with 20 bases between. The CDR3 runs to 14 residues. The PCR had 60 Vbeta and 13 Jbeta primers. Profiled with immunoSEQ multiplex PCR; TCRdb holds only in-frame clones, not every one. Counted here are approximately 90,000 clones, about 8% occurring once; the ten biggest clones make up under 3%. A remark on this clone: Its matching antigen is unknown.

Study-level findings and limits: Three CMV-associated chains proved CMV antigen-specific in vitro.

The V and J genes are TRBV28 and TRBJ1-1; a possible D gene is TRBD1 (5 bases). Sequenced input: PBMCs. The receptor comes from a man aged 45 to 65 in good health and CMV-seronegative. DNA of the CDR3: TGTGCCAGCGCGATGGGAGGCCGCACAGGTGAAGCTTTCTTT. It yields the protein CASAMGGRTGEAFF.